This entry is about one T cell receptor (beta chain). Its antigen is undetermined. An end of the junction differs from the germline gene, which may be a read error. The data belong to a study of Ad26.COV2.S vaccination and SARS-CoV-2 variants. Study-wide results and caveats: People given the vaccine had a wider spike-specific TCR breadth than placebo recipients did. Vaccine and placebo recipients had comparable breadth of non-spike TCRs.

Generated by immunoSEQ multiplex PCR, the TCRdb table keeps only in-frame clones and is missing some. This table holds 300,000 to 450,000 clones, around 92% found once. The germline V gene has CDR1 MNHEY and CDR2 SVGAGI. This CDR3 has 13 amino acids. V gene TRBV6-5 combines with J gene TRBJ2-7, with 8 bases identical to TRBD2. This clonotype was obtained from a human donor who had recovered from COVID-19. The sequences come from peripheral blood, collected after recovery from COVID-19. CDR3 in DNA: TGTGCCAGTGGGCCGGGACTAGGGATTTCGGGTATATTC. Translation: CASGPGLGISGIF.